In this sample, the clone carrying this T cell receptor beta chain turned up a few times. This entry is derived from a study of blood T cell repertoires in COVID-19. Turning to the study itself: PBMCs, B-cell-depleted T cells, or T cells provided the cDNA or gDNA that made up the material.

V dropped 4 bases and J dropped 0 bases, with 15 bases sitting between them. The CDR3 runs to 16 residues. Germline CDR1 reads MNHEY; CDR2 reads SMNVEV (reference sequence). Generated by immunoSEQ multiplex PCR, the TCRdb table keeps only in-frame clones and is missing some. The data contain approximately 120,000 clones, about three quarters of them singletons. The chain recombines TRBV27 with TRBJ1-2, with D perhaps matching TRBD1 (6 bases). The receptor was isolated from a woman aged 70-85 years with acute or convalescent COVID-19. The specimen sequenced was peripheral blood. CDR3 in DNA: TGTGCCAGCAGTTCTTACCGGGACACCTCTAACTATGGCTACACCTTC. The encoded protein is CASSSYRDTSNYGYTF.